What follows are 14 T cell receptor beta chains derived from one specimen sequenced in a study of T cells in Graves' hyperthyroidism and ophthalmopathy. Amplification yielded TCR beta CDR3 regions, with RNA transcripts as the source. Carried out on the TCR CDR3, a first-round RT-PCR used the HTBI primer set. TCRdb called the multiplex PCR reads again in MiXCR, with one record for every CDR3 protein. Of around 720,000 distinct CDR3 sequences listed, approximately 36% were seen once; the top ten hold around 32%. Sequenced input: blood. The receptors were sampled from a woman between 40 and 55 years old with Graves' hyperthyroidism.

The chain couples TRBV20-1 to TRBJ1-1, with D unclear. The CDR3 sequence is 13 residues long. Germline CDR1 reads DFQATT; CDR2 reads SNEGSKA (reference sequence). The germline V and J ends were trimmed by 7 bases and 4 bases, with 16 bases remaining between them. The chain's CDR3 is CSGRAILSTEAFF. CDR3 nucleotide sequence: TGCAGTGGACGAGCAATTCTGAGCACTGAAGCTTTCTTT.

Concerning this clonotype itself: A much larger clone lies a single base off, so this may be a read error. V and J are TRBV19 and TRBJ1-2; no firm D call. Germline assignment: CDR1 LNHDA and CDR2 SQIVND (reference sequence). This CDR3 has 12 amino acids. The CDR3 DNA sequence: TGTGTCAGTAGTATAACGGGGAATGGCTACACCTTC. As protein: CVSSITGNGYTF.

In this sample, this clonotype turned up a few times. The rearrangement links TRBV19 to TRBJ1-1; the D is unclear. The CDR3 covers 14 residues. V was clipped by 7 bases and J by 0 bases, with 12 bases between them. Germline V gives CDR1 LNHDA, CDR2 SQIVND (reference sequence). The CDR3 bases are TGTGCCAGTATTAGCAGCCCCATGAACACTGAAGCTTTCTTT. This encodes CASISSPMNTEAFF. The whole variable domain, filled in from reference TRBV19 and TRBJ1-1, reads DGGITQSPKYLFRKEGQNVTLSCEQNLNHDAMYWYRQDPGQGLRLIYYSQIVNDFQKGDIAEGYSVSREKKESFPLTVTSAQKNPTAFYLCASISSPMNTEAFFGQGTRLTVV.

The CDR3 DNA follows: TGTGCCAGCAGCCCCTGGGGGGGGCGACGGACTGAAGCTTTCTTT. Amino acid sequence: CASSPWGGRRTEAFF. V gene TRBV7-2 combines with J gene TRBJ1-1; a weak D match, TRBD1 (6 bases). Germline CDR1 reads SGHTA; CDR2 reads FQGNSA. V lost 5 bases and J 5 bases, leaving 18 bases between the germline ends. The CDR3 runs 15 residues.

V is TRBV4-3 and J is TRBJ1-1, with a weak D call TRBD1 (5 bases). CDR1 is LGHNA and CDR2 is YSLEER in the germline V gene. The CDR3 spans 16 residues. The V end was cut by 0 bases, the J end by 1 base, with 12 bases between. This CDR3 reads CASSQEDTRSNTEAFF. CDR3 bases: TGCGCCAGCAGCCAAGAGGACACTCGATCGAACACTGAAGCTTTCTTT.

This clonotype was observed many times. The rearrangement uses TRBV7-9 and TRBJ2-2, with D possibly matching TRBD1 (5 bases). There are 15 residues in the CDR3. The germline V gene has CDR1 SEHNR and CDR2 FQNEAQ (reference sequence). Between the trimmed V and J ends, which lost 3 bases and 10 bases, there was a span of 18 bases. The CDR3, as DNA: TGTGCCAGCAGCTTGGGGCAGAGTACATTCGAGGAGCTGTTTTTT. Translating it yields CASSLGQSTFEELFF. The full variable domain, rest sourced from reference TRBV7-9 and TRBJ2-2, is DTGVSQNPRHKITKRGQNVTFRCDPISEHNRLYWYRQTLGQGPEFLTYFQNEAQLEKSRLLSDRFSAERPKGSFSTLEIQRTEQGDSAMYLCASSLGQSTFEELFFGEGSRLTVL.

Details on this clonotype: One end of the junction varies from germline; a read error may be responsible. The V gene is TRBV10-3, the J gene TRBJ2-7; tentatively, D is TRBD1 (6 bases). Per the germline V gene, CDR1 is ENHRY and CDR2 is SYGVKD. The CDR3 length is 13 residues. The CDR3 DNA reads as TGTGCCACCGAAGGGGGTTCGACCTACGGGCAGTACTTC. Translated, it gives CATEGGSTYGQYF.

The V gene is TRBV12-3 or TRBV12-4, the J gene TRBJ1-5; no clear D gene. V was shortened by 5 bases and J by 1 base, with 12 bases between the two germline ends. CDR3 length: 15 amino acids. The CDR3 coding sequence is TGTGCCAGCAGTGGCCCAGGAGGGAGCAATCAGCCCCAGCATTTT. Translated, it gives CASSGPGGSNQPQHF.

The chain carries TRBV25-1 and TRBJ2-7; D may be TRBD1 (6 bases). Germline V CDR1 and CDR2: MGHDK, SYGVNS. V lost 5 bases to trimming and J lost 3 bases, with 14 bases between them. The CDR3 covers 14 residues. CDR3 region: CASSLFQGFYEQYF. CDR3 in DNA: TGTGCCAGCAGTTTATTTCAGGGGTTCTACGAGCAGTACTTC.

This clonotype was found many times. The chain has TRBV10-3 and TRBJ2-7; 7 bases match TRBD2. With 8 bases clipped from V and 7 bases from J, the junction kept 11 bases outside the gene matches. The CDR3 is 13 residues long. Per germline, CDR1 ENHRY and CDR2 SYGVKD. The CDR3 region has the DNA TGTGCCATCCTGGGGGGGAACCTTCGGGAGCAGTACTTC. It specifies CAILGGNLREQYF.

Ten or more counts support this clonotype. The chain recombines TRBV29-1 with TRBJ2-7, with D tentatively TRBD2 (6 bases). Trimming took off 7 bases at V and 6 bases at J, with 13 bases between the two ends. Germline values: CDR1 SQVTM, CDR2 ANQGSEA. There are 11 residues in the CDR3. CDR3 nucleotides: TGCAGCGCAGGGAGGTTCTCCGAGCAGTACTTC. Translating gives CSAGRFSEQYF.

The genes are TRBV4-3 and TRBJ2-6; D gene ambiguous. The CDR3 is 16 residues long. The germline V and J ends were trimmed by 0 bases and 0 bases, with 6 bases remaining between them. The V gene's germline CDR1 is LGHNA and CDR2 YSLEER. The CDR3 sequence: CASSQDYVSGANVLTF. CDR3 in DNA: TGCGCCAGCAGCCAAGATTATGTCTCTGGGGCCAACGTCCTGACTTTC.

This rearrangement joins TRBV12-3 or TRBV12-4 to TRBJ1-1; 7 bases align to TRBD1. V lost 5 bases to trimming and J lost 4 bases; unmatched junction nucleotides: 7. The CDR3 extends over 14 amino acids. The CDR3 DNA sequence: TGTGCCAGCAGTCCGAACAGGGACAGCACTGAAGCTTTCTTT. It specifies CASSPNRDSTEAFF.

The chain couples TRBV9 to TRBJ2-3; 8 nucleotides line up with TRBD2. Germline CDR1 is SGDLS and CDR2 is YYNGEE. The trim removed 7 bases at V and 2 bases at J, leaving 3 bases unmatched. The CDR3 extends over 13 amino acids. The CDR3 region is CASQAGATDTQYF. The CDR3 coding sequence is TGTGCCAGCCAAGCGGGGGCCACAGATACGCAGTATTTT.